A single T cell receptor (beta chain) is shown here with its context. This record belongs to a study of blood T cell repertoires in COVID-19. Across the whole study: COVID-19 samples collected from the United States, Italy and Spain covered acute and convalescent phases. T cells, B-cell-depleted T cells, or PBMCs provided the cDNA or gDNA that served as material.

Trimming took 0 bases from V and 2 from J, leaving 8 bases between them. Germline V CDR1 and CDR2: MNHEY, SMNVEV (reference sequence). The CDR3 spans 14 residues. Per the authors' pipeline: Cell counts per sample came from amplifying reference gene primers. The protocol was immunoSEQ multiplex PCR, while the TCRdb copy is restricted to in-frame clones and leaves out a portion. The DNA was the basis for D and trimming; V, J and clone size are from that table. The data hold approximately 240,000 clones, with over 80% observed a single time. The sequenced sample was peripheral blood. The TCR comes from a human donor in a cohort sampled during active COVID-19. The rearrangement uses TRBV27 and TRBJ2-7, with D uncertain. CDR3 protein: CASSLSYKTYEQYF. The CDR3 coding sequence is TGTGCCAGCAGTTTATCGTACAAAACCTACGAGCAGTACTTC.